Presented here are 27 T cell receptor beta chains from one specimen sequenced in a study of cytomegalovirus exposure and HLA in healthy donors (TCRdb year 2017). Library preparation used the immunoSEQ multiplex PCR assay. A mixture of 60 forward primers for TCR Vbeta segments and 13 reverse primers for TCR Jbeta segments was used in the multiplex PCR. TCRdb took over this immuneACCESS table, retaining in-frame rearrangements with V and J assigned. Such tables are incomplete; in checked studies, under half of the missing clones stem from an unresolved V gene, and the remainder is unexplained. Present in this sample are about 88,000 clones, approximately 90% of which were seen just once. The top ten hold less than 2.5% of the sample. Sequencing was done on a sample of PBMCs. These receptors were obtained from a man between 18 and 35 years old in good health and CMV-seronegative.

The chain uses TRBV7-2 and TRBJ1-5; 7 bases are a match to TRBD1. The germline CDR1 and CDR2 sequences are SGHTA and FQGNSA. The J segment lost 4 bases and the V segment lost 5 bases, leaving 8 bases of the junction unmatched. CDR3 length: 15 residues. The CDR3 DNA reads TGTGCCAGCAGCCGAGGGGGCAGCGGAAATCAGCCCCAGCATTTT. It codes for CASSRGGSGNQPQHF.

A few counts support this clone. The chain couples TRBV11-2 to TRBJ2-7; 7 bases align to TRBD2. This CDR3 comprises 13 residues. The J segment lost 2 bases and the V segment lost 7 bases, leaving 5 bases of the junction unmatched. Looked up from germline, CDR1 is SGHAT and CDR2 is FQNNGV. CDR3 protein: CASKIAGTYEQYF. The CDR3 nucleotides read TGTGCCAGCAAAATAGCGGGTACCTACGAGCAGTACTTC. The full variable domain, completed using reference TRBV11-2 and TRBJ2-7, is EAGVAQSPRYKIIEKRQSVAFWCNPISGHATLYWYQQILGQGPKLLIQFQNNGVVDDSQLPKDRFSAERLKGVDSTLKIQPAKLEDSAVYLCASKIAGTYEQYFGPGTRLTVT.

The V gene is TRBV11-1, the J gene TRBJ2-5; 9 bases fit TRBD1. The J call is doubtful: the DNA matches TRBJ2-7 better. Germline assignment: CDR1 SGHAT and CDR2 FQDESV (reference sequence). This CDR3 region has 16 residues. CDR3 residues: CASSPKTGGFTYEQYF. Written as DNA, the CDR3 is TGTGCCAGCAGCCCAAAGACAGGGGGATTCACCTACGAGCAGTACTTC.

The CDR3 DNA reads as TGTGCCAGCAGCACCGGGACTAGTAACGCAGATACGCAGTATTTT. Translating it yields CASSTGTSNADTQYF. The rearrangement joins TRBV28 to TRBJ2-3; 8 nucleotides agree with TRBD2. CDR1 and CDR2 from the germline V gene are MDHEN and SYDVKM. V dropped 6 bases and J dropped 4; count of bases not matched to a gene: 9. The CDR3 runs 15 residues.

V is TRBV7-9 and J is TRBJ2-1; unclear D gene. There are 12 residues in the CDR3. Germline V gene data show CDR1 as SEHNR and CDR2 as FQNEAQ (reference sequence). V was clipped by 5 bases and J by 8 bases, with 10 bases between them. The CDR3 is CASSELGYEQFF. CDR3 DNA sequence: TGTGCCAGCAGCGAACTGGGCTATGAGCAGTTCTTC. Looking up the rest from reference TRBV7-9 and TRBJ2-1 gives the full variable domain: DTGVSQNPRHKITKRGQNVTFRCDPISEHNRLYWYRQTLGQGPEFLTYFQNEAQLEKSRLLSDRFSAERPKGSFSTLEIQRTEQGDSAMYLCASSELGYEQFFGPGTRLTVL.

This clone was seen just once. The chain links TRBV28 to TRBJ2-1, with D possibly matching TRBD1 (6 bases). V was shortened by 10 bases and J by 5 bases, with 12 bases between the two germline ends. The CDR3 extends over 12 amino acids. The V gene's germline CDR1 is MDHEN and CDR2 SYDVKM. The CDR3 is CATVDRNNEQFF. CDR3 sequence (DNA): TGTGCCACCGTCGACAGGAACAATGAGCAGTTCTTC.

The V gene is TRBV6-5, the J gene TRBJ2-5, with D hard to call. The J call may be mistaken, given a closer DNA end match to TRBJ2-7. CDR1 is MNHEY and CDR2 is SVGAGI in the germline V gene. The CDR3 is 11 residues long. The CDR3 coding sequence is TGTGCCAGCAGTACCAACTACGAGCAGTACTTC. Translated: CASSTNYEQYF.

The chain links TRBV15 to TRBJ1-1; TRBD1 might be the D (5 bases). This CDR3 is 18 amino acids long. Germline V gene sequence: CDR1 LNHNV, CDR2 YYDKDF (reference sequence). Trimming took off 0 bases at V and 3 bases at J, with 20 bases between the two ends. The CDR3 nucleotides read TGTGCCACCAGCAGAGATGGTCCAGGGAGGCTTCCCGACACTGAAGCTTTCTTT. This codes for CATSRDGPGRLPDTEAFF.

The chain joins TRBV19 to TRBJ1-6; 7 nucleotides line up with TRBD1. Germline V gene sequence: CDR1 LNHDA, CDR2 SQIVND (reference sequence). The trim removed 5 bases at V and 8 bases at J, leaving 12 bases unmatched. This CDR3 region has 16 residues. CDR3 amino acids: CASSVQPTGQYSPLHF. CDR3 nucleotide sequence: TGTGCCAGTAGTGTGCAACCGACAGGGCAGTATTCACCCCTCCACTTT.

V and J are TRBV7-8 and TRBJ1-2, with TRBD1 matching over 7 bases. The CDR3 extends over 15 amino acids. Germline V gives CDR1 SGHVS, CDR2 FQNEAQ. V trimming: 5 bases; J trimming: 4 bases; junction bases outside the gene matches: 10. Here the CDR3 DNA reads TGTGCCAGCAGCGAGAGAGGGACAGCGGGCTATGGCTACACCTTC. Amino acids: CASSERGTAGYGYTF.

This clone appeared once. This chain connects TRBV27 to TRBJ2-2; weak D call: TRBD1 (6 bases). V was clipped by 5 bases and J by 8 bases, with 18 bases between them. The CDR3 spans 15 residues. Germline CDR1 and CDR2: MNHEY and SMNVEV (reference sequence). The CDR3 reads CASSTGTLNGGELFF. The CDR3 DNA follows: TGTGCCAGCAGTACCGGGACATTGAATGGGGGGGAGCTGTTTTTT.

This clone has just one count. The chain links TRBV28 to TRBJ2-5; 9 positions match TRBD1. Matching the DNA end better, TRBJ2-7 makes the J call doubtful. The CDR3 has 15 residues. Germline V gene lookup returns CDR1 MDHEN and CDR2 SYDVKM. CDR3 bases: TGTGCCAGCAGTCAGCGGGACAGGGTACACTACGAGCAGTACTTC. It encodes CASSQRDRVHYEQYF.

The chain has TRBV7-3 and TRBJ2-7, with 7 bases matching TRBD2. The germline V gene encodes CDR1 SGHTA and CDR2 FQGTGA. This CDR3 spans 15 amino acids. The J segment lost 2 bases and the V segment lost 1 base, leaving 5 bases of the junction unmatched. Here the CDR3 DNA reads TGTGCCAGCAGCTTAAGGGGGGGACTCCCCTACGAGCAGTACTTC. As protein: CASSLRGGLPYEQYF.

The chain uses TRBV28 and TRBJ2-7; D not certain. Germline V gene data show CDR1 as MDHEN and CDR2 as SYDVKM. The V end was cut by 1 base, the J end by 3 bases, with 13 bases between. This CDR3 has 15 amino acids. The CDR3 loop is CASSLSIITDYEQYF. CDR3 sequence (DNA): TGTGCCAGCAGTTTATCCATTATTACAGACTACGAGCAGTACTTC. Supplemented by reference TRBV28 and TRBJ2-7, the full variable domain reads DVKVTQSSRYLVKRTGEKVFLECVQDMDHENMFWYRQDPGLGLRLIYFSYDVKMKEKGDIPEGYSVSREKKERFSLILESASTNQTSMYLCASSLSIITDYEQYFGPGTRLTVT.

The chain is built from TRBV7-8 and TRBJ1-2; maybe TRBD1 (5 bases). The V and J ends lost 3 bases and 6 bases respectively, with 11 bases between them. The CDR3 spans 13 residues. The germline V gene encodes CDR1 SGHVS and CDR2 FQNEAQ. CDR3 nucleotide sequence: TGTGCCAGCAGCTTCTCAGGGTCAAATGGCTACACCTTC. Amino acid sequence: CASSFSGSNGYTF.

The chain links TRBV28 to TRBJ2-7; no reliable D call. Trimming stripped 6 bases from V and 6 bases from J, with 18 bases between. The CDR3 has 14 amino acids. Germline-derived CDR1 and CDR2 are MDHEN and SYDVKM. DNA of the CDR3: TGTGCCAGCAGCTCTCTCCTAAGTGCCTCCGAGCAGTACTTC. It yields the protein CASSSLLSASEQYF.

The J gene is TRBJ2-7, the V gene TRBV18; 10 bases fit TRBD1. The CDR3 runs to 15 residues. Germline V CDR1 and CDR2: KGHSH, LQKENI. J lost 3 bases, V lost 3 bases, and 5 bases had no gene match. CDR3 bases: TGTGCCAGCTCACCCGTCGGACAGGGGGTCTACGAGCAGTACTTC. It encodes CASSPVGQGVYEQYF. Using reference TRBV18 and TRBJ2-7 for the parts outside the CDR3, the full variable domain is NAGVMQNPRHLVRRRGQEARLRCSPMKGHSHVYWYRQLPEEGLKFMVYLQKENIIDESGMPKERFSAEFPKEGPSILRIQQVVRGDSAAYFCASSPVGQGVYEQYFGPGTRLTVT.

The gene calls are TRBV5-1 and TRBJ2-7, with D possibly matching TRBD2 (5 bases). The CDR3 length is 15 residues. Trimming left V 0 bases short and J 0 bases short, with 10 bases between. The germline CDR1 and CDR2 sequences are SGHRS and YFSETQ. The CDR3 DNA is TGCGCCAGCAGCTTGGAAGGGAGCCCCTCCTACGAGCAGTACTTC. Encoded protein: CASSLEGSPSYEQYF.

The gene calls are TRBV9 and TRBJ1-2; D is undetermined. Trimming pared 0 bases from V and 6 bases from J, leaving 15 bases between. The germline V gene encodes CDR1 SGDLS and CDR2 YYNGEE. The CDR3 extends over 15 amino acids. DNA of the CDR3: TGTGCCAGCAGCGTAGAGAGCATCTCCTTTGATGGCTACACCTTC. It encodes CASSVESISFDGYTF. The full variable domain, completed using reference TRBV9 and TRBJ1-2, is DSGVTQTPKHLITATGQRVTLRCSPRSGDLSVYWYQQSLDQGLQFLIQYYNGEERAKGNILERFSAQQFPDLHSELNLSSLELGDSALYFCASSVESISFDGYTFGSGTRLTVV.

The rearrangement links TRBV30 to TRBJ2-1; TRBD2 matches 7 bases. There are 15 residues in the CDR3. Germline V CDR1 and CDR2: GTSNPN, SVGIG (reference sequence). The trim removed 0 bases at V and 3 bases at J, leaving 5 bases unmatched. Here the CDR3 reads CAWSVRLADYNEQFF. In DNA, the CDR3 is TGTGCCTGGAGTGTACGACTAGCAGACTACAATGAGCAGTTCTTC.

This clone was counted only a few times. The V and J genes are TRBV6-1 and TRBJ2-3; 16 nucleotides align to TRBD2. Germline trimming cut 3 bases from V and 6 bases from J; bases unmatched to any gene: 12. This CDR3 region has 19 residues. Germline V gene lookup returns CDR1 MNHNS and CDR2 SASEGT. CDR3 DNA sequence: TGTGCCAGCAGTGAGTCCGGGACTAGCGGGAGGGCGGCCTGGGATACGCAGTATTTT. Protein product: CASSESGTSGRAAWDTQYF.

This clone appeared once. The V gene is TRBV7-9, the J gene TRBJ1-5, with TRBD1 as a possible D gene (6 bases). The V end lost 1 base, the J end lost 0 bases, and 13 bases lay between the germline ends. Germline V gives CDR1 SEHNR, CDR2 FQNEAQ (reference sequence). The CDR3 has 17 residues. CDR3 amino acids: CASSLGPHRDSNQPQHF. Here the CDR3 DNA reads TGTGCCAGCAGCTTAGGACCCCACAGGGATAGCAATCAGCCCCAGCATTTT.

The rearrangement uses TRBV19 and TRBJ2-1, with D perhaps TRBD1 (5 bases). The CDR3 totals 15 residues. Germline CDR1 reads LNHDA; CDR2 reads SQIVND (reference sequence). Trimming pared 5 bases from V and 4 bases from J, leaving 15 bases between. The CDR3 DNA follows: TGTGCCAGTAGTCACAAGGGTAAGGGGTACAATGAGCAGTTCTTC. Its protein product is CASSHKGKGYNEQFF.

The chain joins TRBV6-1 to TRBJ2-7; 8 bases align to TRBD1. The CDR3 is 14 residues long. CDR1 is MNHNS and CDR2 is SASEGT in the germline V gene. Unmatched junction bases numbered 8, after V lost 7 bases and J lost 3 bases. This chain's CDR3 is CASINLDRVYEQYF. In DNA, the CDR3 is TGTGCCAGCATTAACCTGGACAGGGTCTACGAGCAGTACTTC.

The genes are TRBV5-6 and TRBJ2-5; D gene unclear. Matching the DNA end better, TRBJ2-7 makes the J call doubtful. CDR3 length equals 13 residues. Germline CDR1 SGHDT, CDR2 YYEEEE. The CDR3 nucleotides read TGTGCCAGCAGCTATGCCTTGGTCTACGAGCAGTACTTC. Amino acids: CASSYALVYEQYF.

The V call is TRBV18, the J call TRBJ2-6; 9 nucleotides agree with TRBD1. The V gene end was trimmed by 8 bases and the J gene end by 2 bases; junction bases not matched to a gene: 10. Germline CDR1 is KGHSH and CDR2 is LQKENI. The CDR3 consists of 17 residues. The CDR3 DNA follows: TGTGCCAGCAGCTCCGGGACAGGGAGGACTGGGGCCAACGTCCTGACTTTC. Protein product: CASSSGTGRTGANVLTF.

The V and J genes are TRBV2 and TRBJ2-6; a possible D gene is TRBD1 (6 bases). The V gene lost 6 bases and the J gene lost 0 bases, with 15 bases spanning the gap. Germline CDR1 SNHLY, CDR2 FYNNEI. The CDR3 runs 17 residues. The DNA for the CDR3 is TGTGCCAGCAGCCAGACAGGAGATAGCTCTGGGGCCAACGTCCTGACTTTC. This codes for CASSQTGDSSGANVLTF.